The clone carrying this TCR beta chain was observed once. This record comes from a study of shared T cell receptors in the human thymus. Assay: immunoSEQ multiplex PCR; the TCRdb copy retains only in-frame clones and omits some. The sample yields hundreds of thousands of clones, 80% to 90% seen once. Unmatched junction bases numbered 14, after V lost 6 bases and J lost 2 bases. The CDR3 runs to 18 residues. The germline V gene has CDR1 MDHEN and CDR2 SYDVKM. This sample also appeared in a second study, on human thymus T cells. That study reports: The thymus was resected at corrective cardiac surgery. Thymic and blood repertoires appeared to show biased V and J gene usage.

V is TRBV28 and J is TRBJ1-5, with 9 nucleotides matching TRBD1. This TCR came from a girl under three years old with a congenital heart defect. The sample was thymocytes. The CDR3: CASSRRTGEAMCNQPQHF. CDR3 in DNA: TGTGCCAGCAGCCGCCGGACAGGGGAAGCTATGTGCAATCAGCCCCAGCATTTT. Based on the CDR3 plus reference TRBV28 and TRBJ1-5, the full variable domain is DVKVTQSSRYLVKRTGEKVFLECVQDMDHENMFWYRQDPGLGLRLIYFSYDVKMKEKGDIPEGYSVSREKKERFSLILESASTNQTSMYLCASSRRTGEAMCNQPQHFGDGTRLSIL.